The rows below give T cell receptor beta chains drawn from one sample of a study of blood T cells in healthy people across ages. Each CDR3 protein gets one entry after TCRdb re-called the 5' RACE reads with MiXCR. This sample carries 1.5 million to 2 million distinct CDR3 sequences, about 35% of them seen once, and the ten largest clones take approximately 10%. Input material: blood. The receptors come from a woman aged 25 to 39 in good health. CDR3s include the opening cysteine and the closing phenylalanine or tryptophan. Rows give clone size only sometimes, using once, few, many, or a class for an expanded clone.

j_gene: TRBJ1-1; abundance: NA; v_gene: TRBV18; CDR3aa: CASPLGQTNTEAFF
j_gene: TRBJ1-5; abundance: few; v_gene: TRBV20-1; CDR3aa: CSARDFGGPLSNQPQHF
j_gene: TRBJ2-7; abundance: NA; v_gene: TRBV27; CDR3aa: CASSFAGAGSYEQYF
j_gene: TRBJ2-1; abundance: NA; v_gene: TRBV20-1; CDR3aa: CSAGKRVFSGNEQFF
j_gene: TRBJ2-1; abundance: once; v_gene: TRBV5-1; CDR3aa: CASSLEGGISYNEQFF
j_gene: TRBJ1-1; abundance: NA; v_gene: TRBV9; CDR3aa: CAGSVGTLGQGRPEAFF
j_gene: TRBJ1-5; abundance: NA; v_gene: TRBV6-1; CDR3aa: CASSEVYRNQPQHF
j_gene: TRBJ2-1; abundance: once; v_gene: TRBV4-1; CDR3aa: CASNQGLAGYNEQFF
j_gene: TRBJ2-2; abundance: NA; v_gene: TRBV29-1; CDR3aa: CSVDRGQDTGELFF
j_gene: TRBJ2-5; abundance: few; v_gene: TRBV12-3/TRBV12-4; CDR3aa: CASLGPQETQYF
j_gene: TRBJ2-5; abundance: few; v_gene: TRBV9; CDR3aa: CASSVAPEVQETQYF
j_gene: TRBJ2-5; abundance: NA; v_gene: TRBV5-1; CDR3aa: CASSPSGLAGGETQYF
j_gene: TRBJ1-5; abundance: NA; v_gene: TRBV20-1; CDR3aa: CSVPVRGSWNQPQHF
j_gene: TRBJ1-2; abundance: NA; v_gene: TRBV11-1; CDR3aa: CASSTRIQNYGYTF
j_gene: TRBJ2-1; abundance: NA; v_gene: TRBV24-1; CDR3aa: CATWGGEATYNEQFF
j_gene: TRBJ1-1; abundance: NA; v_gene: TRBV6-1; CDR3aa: CASSGDRVKDTEAFF
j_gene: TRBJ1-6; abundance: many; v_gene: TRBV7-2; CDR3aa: CASSLGGYNSPLHF
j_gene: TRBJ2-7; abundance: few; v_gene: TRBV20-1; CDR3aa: CSARGEQSSSYEQYF
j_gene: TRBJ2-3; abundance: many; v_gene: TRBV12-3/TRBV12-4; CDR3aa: CASSGVGDADTQYF
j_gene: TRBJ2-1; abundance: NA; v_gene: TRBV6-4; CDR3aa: CASSESLGGAYNEQFF
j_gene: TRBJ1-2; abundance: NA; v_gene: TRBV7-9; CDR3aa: CASSHLTGRHGYTF
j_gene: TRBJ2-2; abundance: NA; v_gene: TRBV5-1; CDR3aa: CASSPLVAGDTGELFF
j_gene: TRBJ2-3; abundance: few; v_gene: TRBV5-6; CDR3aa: CASSPGRRGWTDTQYF